These 8 T cell receptor beta chains were sequenced from one sample in a study of blood T cell repertoires in COVID-19 (dated by TCRdb to about 2020). Libraries were prepared through the immunoSEQ multiplex PCR assay. The table comes from immuneACCESS by way of TCRdb, which keeps in-frame sequences with V and J called. Part of the clones is missing from these tables; in studies checked, under half for an unresolved V gene and the rest for unknown reasons. Within this sample are approximately 350,000 clones, with roughly four fifths of them counted one time only. The biggest ten clones account for roughly 5.1% of the sample. Material for sequencing was PBMCs or T cells enriched from blood (not recorded which). The receptors were sampled from a woman aged 45 to 65 who had recovered from COVID-19.

This clone has just one count. The genes are TRBV6-5 and TRBJ2-1; no definite D call. Trimming stripped 4 bases from V and 0 bases from J, with 7 bases between. Germline values: CDR1 MNHEY, CDR2 SVGAGI. This CDR3 comprises 14 residues. CDR3 loop: CASSSLSSYNEQFF. CDR3 sequence (DNA): TGTGCCAGCAGTTCACTGTCCTCCTACAATGAGCAGTTCTTC.

The chain uses TRBV27 and TRBJ1-2; 7 positions match TRBD1. V was clipped by 5 bases and J by 6 bases; unmatched bases: 9. CDR3 length: 14 amino acids. Germline assignment: CDR1 MNHEY and CDR2 SMNVEV (reference sequence). Here the CDR3 reads CASSQSRDSNGYTF. The CDR3 DNA is TGTGCCAGCAGTCAGTCCCGGGACAGCAATGGCTACACCTTC.

The chain employs TRBV7-2 and TRBJ2-5; 7 nucleotides line up with TRBD2. Germline trimming cut 0 bases from V and 2 bases from J; bases unmatched to any gene: 9. Germline V CDR1 and CDR2: SGHTA, FQGNSA. The CDR3 is 17 amino acids. The CDR3 sequence: CASSLAPTSEGQETQYF. The CDR3 DNA follows: TGTGCCAGCAGCTTAGCCCCCACTAGCGAGGGGCAAGAGACCCAGTACTTC.

The V and J genes are TRBV4-3 and TRBJ2-3; possibly TRBD2 for D (5 bases). V was cut by 4 bases and J by 2 bases, with 10 bases left in between. Germline V CDR1 and CDR2: LGHNA, YSLEER. The CDR3 spans 14 residues. CDR3 bases: TGCGCCAGCAGCCCTATAGGACTCACAGATACGCAGTATTTT. Translated: CASSPIGLTDTQYF.

The chain employs TRBV18 and TRBJ1-1, with D hard to call. CDR1 is KGHSH and CDR2 is LQKENI in the germline V gene. The CDR3 contains 15 residues. V was clipped by 1 base and J by 3 bases, with 12 bases between them. The chain's CDR3 is CASSPLGPPDTEAFF. DNA of the CDR3: TGTGCCAGCTCACCACTTGGGCCCCCGGACACTGAAGCTTTCTTT.

The chain combines TRBV27 with TRBJ1-2; D might be TRBD1 (5 bases). Trimming left V 7 bases short and J 4 bases short, with 19 bases between. The CDR3 contains 15 residues. Germline V gene sequence: CDR1 MNHEY, CDR2 SMNVEV (reference sequence). The CDR3 spells CASKAGVPEGYGYTF. CDR3 sequence (DNA): TGTGCCAGCAAAGCGGGGGTTCCTGAGGGCTATGGCTACACCTTC.

The J gene is TRBJ2-2, the V gene TRBV2, with 7 bases identical to TRBD1. The J segment lost 4 bases and the V segment lost 4 bases, leaving 6 bases of the junction unmatched. From germline, CDR1 is SNHLY and CDR2 FYNNEI. The CDR3 is 15 residues long. CDR3 bases: TGTGCCAGCAGTGGGCAGGGGGTCGTCACCGGGGAGCTGTTTTTT. This encodes CASSGQGVVTGELFF.

This chain uses TRBV20-1 with TRBJ2-7; D uncertain. The CDR3 contains 11 residues. CDR1 DFQATT and CDR2 SNEGSKA come from the germline V gene (reference sequence). V was clipped by 4 bases and J by 5 bases, with 9 bases between them. The CDR3 nucleotides read TGCAGTGCTACCTATAAGAACGAGCAGTACTTC. It yields the protein CSATYKNEQYF.